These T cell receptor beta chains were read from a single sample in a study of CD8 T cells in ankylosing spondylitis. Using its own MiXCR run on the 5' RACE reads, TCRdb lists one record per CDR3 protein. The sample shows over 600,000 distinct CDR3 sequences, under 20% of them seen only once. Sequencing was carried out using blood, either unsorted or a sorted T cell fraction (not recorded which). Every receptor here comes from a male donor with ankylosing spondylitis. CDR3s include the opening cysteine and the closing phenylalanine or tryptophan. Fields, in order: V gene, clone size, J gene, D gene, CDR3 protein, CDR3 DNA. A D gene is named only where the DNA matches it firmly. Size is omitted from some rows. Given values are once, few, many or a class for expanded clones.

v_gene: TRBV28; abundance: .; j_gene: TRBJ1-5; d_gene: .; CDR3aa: CASGQFQGFGNQPQHF; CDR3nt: TGTGCCAGCGGCCAATTCCAGGGATTTGGCAATCAGCCCCAGCATTTT
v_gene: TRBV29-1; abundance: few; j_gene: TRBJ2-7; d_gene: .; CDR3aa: CSVEGSSYEQYF; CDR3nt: TGCAGCGTTGAGGGCAGCTCCTACGAGCAGTACTTC
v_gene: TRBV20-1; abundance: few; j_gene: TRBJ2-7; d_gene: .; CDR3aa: CSARTETSPYEQYF; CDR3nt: TGCAGTGCTCGAACCGAGACAAGCCCCTACGAGCAGTACTTC
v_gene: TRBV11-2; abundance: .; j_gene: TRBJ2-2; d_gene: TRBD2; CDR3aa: CASSLGASGANTGELFF; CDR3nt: TGTGCCAGCAGCTTAGGAGCTAGCGGAGCGAACACCGGGGAGCTGTTTTTT
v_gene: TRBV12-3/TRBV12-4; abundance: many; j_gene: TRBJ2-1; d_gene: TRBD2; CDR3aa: CASSTLAGVQFF; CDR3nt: TGTGCCAGCAGTACGCTAGCGGGGGTACAGTTCTTC
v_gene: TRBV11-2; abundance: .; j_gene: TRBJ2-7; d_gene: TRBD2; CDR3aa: CASSSLAGENYEQYF; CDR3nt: TGTGCCAGCAGCTCCCTAGCGGGGGAGAACTACGAGCAGTACTTC
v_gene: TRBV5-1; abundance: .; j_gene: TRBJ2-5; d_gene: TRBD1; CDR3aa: CASSLNTGDQETQYF; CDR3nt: TGCGCCAGCAGCTTAAATACAGGGGACCAAGAGACCCAGTACTTC
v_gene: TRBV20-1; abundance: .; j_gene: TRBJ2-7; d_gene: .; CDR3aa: CSARDMGPRFYEQYF; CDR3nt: TGCAGTGCTAGAGATATGGGACCCAGATTTTACGAGCAGTACTTC
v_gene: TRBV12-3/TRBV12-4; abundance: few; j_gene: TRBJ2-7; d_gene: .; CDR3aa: CASSSDGGFYEQYF; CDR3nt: TGTGCCAGCAGTTCGGACGGCGGATTCTACGAGCAGTACTTC
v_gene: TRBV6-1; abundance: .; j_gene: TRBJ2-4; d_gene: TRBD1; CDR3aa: CASSHRTGPLAKNIQYF; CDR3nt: TGTGCCAGCAGCCACAGGACAGGGCCTTTAGCCAAAAACATTCAGTACTTC
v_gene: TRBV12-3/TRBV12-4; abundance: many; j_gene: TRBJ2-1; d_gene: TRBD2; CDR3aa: CASRGLARSDEQFF; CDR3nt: TGTGCCAGCAGGGGACTAGCTCGGTCGGATGAGCAGTTCTTC